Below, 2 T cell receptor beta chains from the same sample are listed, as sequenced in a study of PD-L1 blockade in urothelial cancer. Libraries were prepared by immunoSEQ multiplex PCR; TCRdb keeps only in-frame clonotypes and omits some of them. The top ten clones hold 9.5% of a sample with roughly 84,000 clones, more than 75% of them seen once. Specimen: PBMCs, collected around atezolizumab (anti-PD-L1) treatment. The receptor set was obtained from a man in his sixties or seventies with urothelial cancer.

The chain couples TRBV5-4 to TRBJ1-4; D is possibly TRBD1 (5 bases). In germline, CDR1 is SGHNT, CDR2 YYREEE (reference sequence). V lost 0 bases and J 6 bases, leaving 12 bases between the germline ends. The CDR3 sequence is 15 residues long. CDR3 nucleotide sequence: TGTGCCAGCAGCTTGGCTCCTGGAGGGGATGAAAAACTGTTTTTT. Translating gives CASSLAPGGDEKLFF. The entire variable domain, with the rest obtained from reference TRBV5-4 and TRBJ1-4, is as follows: ETGVTQSPTHLIKTRGQQVTLRCSSQSGHNTVSWYQQALGQGPQFIFQYYREEENGRGNFPPRFSGLQFPNYSSELNVNALELDDSALYLCASSLAPGGDEKLFFGSGTQLSVL.

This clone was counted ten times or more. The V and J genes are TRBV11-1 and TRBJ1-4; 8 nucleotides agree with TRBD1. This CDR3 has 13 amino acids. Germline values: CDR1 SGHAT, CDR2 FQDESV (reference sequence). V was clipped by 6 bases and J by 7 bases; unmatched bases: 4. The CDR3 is CASRPGTGEKLFF. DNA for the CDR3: TGTGCCAGCAGACCCGGGACAGGTGAAAAACTGTTTTTT.